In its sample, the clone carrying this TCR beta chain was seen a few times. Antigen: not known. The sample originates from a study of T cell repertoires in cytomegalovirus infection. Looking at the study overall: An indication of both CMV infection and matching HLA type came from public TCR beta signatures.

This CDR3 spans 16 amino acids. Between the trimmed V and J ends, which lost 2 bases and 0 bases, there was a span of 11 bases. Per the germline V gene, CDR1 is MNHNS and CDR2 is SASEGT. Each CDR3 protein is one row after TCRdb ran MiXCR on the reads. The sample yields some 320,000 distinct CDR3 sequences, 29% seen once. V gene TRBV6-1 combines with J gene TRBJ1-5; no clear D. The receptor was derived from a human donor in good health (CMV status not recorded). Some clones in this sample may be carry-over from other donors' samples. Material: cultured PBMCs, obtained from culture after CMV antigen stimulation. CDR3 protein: CASSETHGRSNQPQHF. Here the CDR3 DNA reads TGTGCCAGCAGTGAAACCCATGGACGTAGCAATCAGCCCCAGCATTTT.